The 27 T cell receptor beta chains presented below share a single source sample, sequenced in a study of OX40 agonist ivuxolimab in advanced cancers. TCRdb keeps only in-frame clones here, not all; method: immunoSEQ multiplex PCR. This sample has about 17,000 clones, with over 75% found just once. The input for sequencing was CD4+ or CD8+ T cells sorted from blood, taken in a trial of the OX40 agonist ivuxolimab. The source is an adult with an advanced solid tumor such as melanoma, head and neck, liver or kidney cancer.

The CDR3 region has the DNA TGTGCCAGCAGCTTCTTTGCGGGAGGGGTCTACGAGCAGTACTTC. Amino acids: CASSFFAGGVYEQYF. The chain employs TRBV7-9 and TRBJ2-7; 9 bases are shared with TRBD2. V shed 3 bases, J shed 3 bases, and the junction held 6 bases outside the gene matches. CDR1 is SEHNR, CDR2 FQNEAQ, per germline (reference sequence). The CDR3 sequence is 15 residues long.

CDR3 in amino acids: CASSQRLLLRGDTGELFF. The CDR3 DNA reads TGTGCCAGCAGCCAACGCCTGCTACTCAGGGGGGACACCGGGGAGCTGTTTTTT. The J gene is TRBJ2-2, the V gene TRBV4-2; the D gene is possibly TRBD1 (7 bases). CDR1 and CDR2 from the germline V gene are LGHNA and YNFKEQ. The ends were cut back, 2 bases at V and 3 bases at J, with 19 bases in the middle. The CDR3 totals 18 residues.

The V call is TRBV4-1, the J call TRBJ2-7, with 9 bases that match TRBD1. The germline V gene has CDR1 MGHRA and CDR2 YSYEKL. The junction had 9 bases not matched to a gene; V was cut back by 0 bases and J by 6 bases. There are 16 residues in the CDR3. CDR3 nucleotides: TGCGCCAGCAGCCAAGATTGGTCGGACAGGGGCGCCGAGCAGTACTTC. It specifies CASSQDWSDRGAEQYF.

The chain is built from TRBV10-3 and TRBJ2-7; 9 nucleotides line up with TRBD2. V lost 10 bases to trimming and J lost 7 bases; unmatched junction nucleotides: 17. The CDR3 totals 15 residues. The germline V gene has CDR1 ENHRY and CDR2 SYGVKD. CDR3 sequence reads: CASIPSSGRVEEQYF. Written as DNA, the CDR3 is TGTGCCAGCATCCCGAGTAGCGGGAGAGTTGAGGAGCAGTACTTC.

This sequence joins TRBV7-2 and TRBJ2-4; tentatively, D is TRBD1 (5 bases). CDR1 is SGHTA and CDR2 is FQGNSA in the germline V gene. V was cut by 5 bases and J by 0 bases, with 17 bases left in between. This CDR3 contains 17 residues. CDR3 sequence: CASSTHRLTLAKNIQYF. In DNA, the CDR3 is TGTGCCAGCAGCACTCACAGGCTAACCCTAGCCAAAAACATTCAGTACTTC.

This rearrangement joins TRBV7-8 to TRBJ2-1; D is undetermined. Trimming cost V 2 bases and J 7 bases, with 6 bases left between them. Germline V gene data show CDR1 as SGHVS and CDR2 as FQNEAQ. The CDR3 has 12 residues. DNA of the CDR3: TGTGCCAGCAGCTTAAAGGAGAATGAGCAGTTCTTC. Translated: CASSLKENEQFF.

The chain has TRBV11-3 and TRBJ2-1, with TRBD2 matching over 7 bases. V trimming: 5 bases; J trimming: 5 bases; junction bases outside the gene matches: 9. In germline, CDR1 is SGHNT, CDR2 YENEEA. CDR3 length: 15 amino acids. The CDR3 bases are TGTGCCAGCAGCCCAGGTAGACTAGCACACAATGAGCAGTTCTTC. It is translated as CASSPGRLAHNEQFF.

CDR3 nucleotides: TGTGCCACTGCGGAAAGCTCCTACGAGCAGTACTTC. This gives the protein CATAESSYEQYF. J is TRBJ2-7 and V is TRBV7-8; no clear D gene. The CDR3 consists of 12 residues. Germline assignment: CDR1 SGHVS and CDR2 FQNEAQ. Trimming cost V 10 bases and J 0 bases, with 10 bases left between them.

V and J are TRBV5-1 and TRBJ1-2; maybe TRBD1 (5 bases). V lost 0 bases and J 3 bases, leaving 9 bases between the germline ends. The germline CDR1 and CDR2 sequences are SGHRS and YFSETQ. The CDR3 is 14 residues long. In DNA form, the CDR3 reads TGCGCCAGCAGCTTGGTTGGGGGGTACTATGGCTACACCTTC. This gives the protein CASSLVGGYYGYTF. The entire variable domain, with the rest obtained from reference TRBV5-1 and TRBJ1-2, is as follows: KAGVTQTPRYLIKTRGQQVTLSCSPISGHRSVSWYQQTPGQGLQFLFEYFSETQRNKGNFPGRFSGRQFSNSRSEMNVSTLELGDSALYLCASSLVGGYYGYTFGSGTRLTVV.

This clone was observed a handful of times. V and J are TRBV9 and TRBJ2-2, with D hard to call. Looked up from germline, CDR1 is SGDLS and CDR2 is YYNGEE. V lost 0 bases to trimming and J lost 4 bases, with 1 base between them. The CDR3 is 12 residues long. The CDR3 coding sequence is TGTGCCAGCAGCGTAGTCACCGGGGAGCTGTTTTTT. This codes for CASSVVTGELFF. Supplemented by reference TRBV9 and TRBJ2-2, the full variable domain reads DSGVTQTPKHLITATGQRVTLRCSPRSGDLSVYWYQQSLDQGLQFLIQYYNGEERAKGNILERFSAQQFPDLHSELNLSSLELGDSALYFCASSVVTGELFFGEGSRLTVL.

This chain joins TRBV6-1 and TRBJ2-1; D is unclear. Germline V gene lookup returns CDR1 MNHNS and CDR2 SASEGT. The ends were cut back, 5 bases at V and 8 bases at J, with 7 bases in the middle. CDR3 length: 11 residues. CDR3 DNA: TGTGCCAGCAGTTATGTCTATGAGCAGTTCTTC. The encoded protein is CASSYVYEQFF.

The J gene is TRBJ1-4, the V gene TRBV5-1; D is uncertain. The CDR3 has 15 amino acids. Germline CDR1 and CDR2: SGHRS and YFSETQ. V was pared by 4 bases and J by 0 bases, with 10 bases between. CDR3 residues: CASSKTQATNEKLFF. The DNA for the CDR3 is TGCGCCAGCAGCAAGACACAAGCAACTAATGAAAAACTGTTTTTT.

Worth noting for this clone: In this CDR3 the conserved last residue, phenylalanine or tryptophan, is missing, so a read error is likely. The chain couples TRBV29-1 to TRBJ1-2, with D uncertain. The germline V gene encodes CDR1 SQVTM and CDR2 ANQGSEA. V was cut by 6 bases and J by 4 bases, with 12 bases left in between. This CDR3 contains 12 residues. CDR3 sequence (DNA): TGCAGCGTCGCGGACGCAAGCTATGGCTACACCCTC. Residues: CSVADASYGYTL.

The chain uses TRBV28 and TRBJ2-3; 13 bases match TRBD2. The CDR3 is made up of 18 amino acids. The germline CDR1 and CDR2 sequences are MDHEN and SYDVKM. Trimming cost V 5 bases and J 3 bases; bases outside gene matches: 11. The CDR3 spells CASSPYPGTSGMTDTQYF. For the CDR3, the DNA is TGTGCCAGCAGTCCATATCCCGGGACTAGCGGGATGACAGATACGCAGTATTTT.

The chain couples TRBV2 to TRBJ2-5; 13 bases are shared with TRBD2. V was clipped by 6 bases and J by 5 bases; unmatched bases: 6. Germline CDR1 SNHLY, CDR2 FYNNEI. This CDR3 contains 15 residues. This CDR3 reads CASSPGTSGMETQYF. In nucleotides, the CDR3 is TGTGCCAGCAGCCCCGGGACTAGCGGGATGGAGACCCAGTACTTC.

A single count supports this clone. The J gene is TRBJ2-7, the V gene TRBV7-5. TRBV7-5 is a known pseudogene. CDR3 size: 16 residues. Written as DNA, the CDR3 is TGTGCCAGAAGCTTAAGGGACCCGACGGTCGGGTACGAGCAGTACTTC. This codes for CARSLRDPTVGYEQYF.

The genes are TRBV6-5 and TRBJ2-3; either TRBD1 or TRBD2 may fit D (6 bases each). There are 15 residues in the CDR3. Germline assignment: CDR1 MNHEY and CDR2 SVGAGI. V shed 2 bases and J shed 6 bases, with 15 bases lying between them. The CDR3 DNA reads as TGTGCCAGCAGTTACGGAGGGGGTGACATTGATACGCAGTATTTT. Translating it yields CASSYGGGDIDTQYF.

CDR3 sequence reads: CASRVGEGSYEQYF. Here the CDR3 DNA reads TGTGCCAGCAGAGTAGGAGAGGGATCCTACGAGCAGTACTTC. The gene calls are TRBV5-6 and TRBJ2-7; D is perhaps TRBD2 (5 bases). Germline V CDR1 and CDR2: SGHDT, YYEEEE. The CDR3 runs 14 residues. With 5 bases removed from V and 1 base from J, the gap between germline ends came to 13 bases.

V and J are TRBV14 and TRBJ2-5; D is perhaps TRBD2 (5 bases). The V end was cut by 0 bases, the J end by 1 base, with 15 bases between. The CDR3 contains 17 residues. The germline CDR1 and CDR2 sequences are SGHDN and FVKESK. CDR3 protein: CASSQDMEVSGQETQYF. The CDR3 nucleotides are TGTGCCAGCAGCCAAGATATGGAGGTAAGCGGCCAAGAGACCCAGTACTTC.

The CDR3 bases are TGTGCCAGCCTTCGCGGAGAGGGACAATACAATGAGCAGTTCTTC. Residues: CASLRGEGQYNEQFF. The chain links TRBV2 to TRBJ2-1, with D perhaps TRBD1 (6 bases). Germline lookup yields CDR1 SNHLY and CDR2 FYNNEI. There are 15 residues in the CDR3. The germline V and J ends were trimmed by 8 bases and 4 bases, with 18 bases remaining between them.

The V call is TRBV5-4, the J call TRBJ2-2; 11 nucleotides line up with TRBD2. The CDR3 runs to 15 residues. J lost 3 bases, V lost 4 bases, and 2 bases had no gene match. Germline values: CDR1 SGHNT, CDR2 YYREEE (reference sequence). In nucleotides, the CDR3 is TGTGCCAGCAGCCAACTAGCGGGAGACACCGGGGAGCTGTTTTTT. This sequence encodes CASSQLAGDTGELFF.

The chain uses TRBV6-6 and TRBJ1-2, with D tentatively TRBD1 (5 bases). V lost 7 bases and J lost 5, with 14 bases in between. The V gene's germline CDR1 is MNHNY and CDR2 SVGAGI (reference sequence). This CDR3 spans 13 amino acids. CDR3 nucleotides: TGTGCCAGCAAGATTCAGGGAACTTATGGCTACACCTTC. Protein product: CASKIQGTYGYTF.

The chain links TRBV29-1 to TRBJ2-1, with D perhaps assigned TRBD1 or TRBD2 (5 bases each). The CDR3 covers 15 residues. The ends were cut back, 1 base at V and 5 bases at J, with 15 bases in the middle. Germline CDR1 is SQVTM and CDR2 is ANQGSEA. The CDR3 is CSVEATGHLNNEQFF. The CDR3 bases are TGCAGCGTTGAAGCTACGGGGCACCTCAACAATGAGCAGTTCTTC.

This chain uses TRBV5-5 with TRBJ2-5, with 8 bases that match TRBD1. The CDR3 extends over 16 amino acids. CDR1 is SGHKS and CDR2 is YYEKEE in the germline V gene (reference sequence). V was pared by 0 bases and J by 5 bases, with 9 bases of the junction left unmatched. The CDR3 DNA is TGTGCCAGCAGCTTGGGGCGACCAGGGGGCAGGGAGACCCAGTACTTC. Residues: CASSLGRPGGRETQYF.

The gene calls are TRBV7-3 and TRBJ2-1; 8 bases align to TRBD2. The CDR3 is made up of 15 amino acids. Germline V lookup: CDR1 SGHTA, CDR2 FQGTGA. The ends lost 5 bases at V and 4 bases at J; junction bases unmatched: 7. CDR3 coding DNA: TGTGCCAGCAGCCCGGTAGCGGGGAAATACAATGAGCAGTTCTTC. Translated, it gives CASSPVAGKYNEQFF.

This clone qualifies as medium-sized (0.01 to 0.1%). The chain carries TRBV27 and TRBJ2-5, with TRBD2 matching 7 bases. There are 14 residues in the CDR3. J was trimmed by 3 bases and V by 5 bases; bases with no gene match: 6. CDR1 and CDR2 from the germline V gene are MNHEY and SMNVEV (reference sequence). CDR3 in DNA: TGTGCCAGCAGTCCAACGGGGGGAAAAGAGACCCAGTACTTC. Translated, it gives CASSPTGGKETQYF.

The chain recombines TRBV15 with TRBJ2-7; 7 nucleotides agree with TRBD2. V lost 3 bases to trimming and J lost 7 bases; unmatched junction nucleotides: 6. This CDR3 has 13 residues. The germline gives CDR1 LNHNV, CDR2 YYDKDF (reference sequence). The CDR3 nucleotides are TGTGCCACCAGCAGGAGGACTAGAAGGGAGCAGTACTTC. It specifies CATSRRTRREQYF.